The rows below give T cell receptor beta chains drawn from one sample of a study of T cells in localized non-small cell lung cancer. Measured with immunoSEQ multiplex PCR; TCRdb has only the in-frame clones, and not every one. Among approximately 4,000 clones listed, roughly 33% were seen once. The source material was lung tumor tissue, sampled before any cancer treatment. The receptors derive from an older male donor with stage III lung adenocarcinoma. CDR3s include the opening cysteine and the closing phenylalanine or tryptophan. Each record gives: V gene, D gene, J gene, CDR3 protein. A D gene is named only where the DNA matches it firmly.

v_call: TRBV29-1; d_call: -; j_call: TRBJ1-1; cdr3_aa: CSVNGLITEAFF
v_call: TRBV11-3; d_call: TRBD2; j_call: TRBJ2-3; cdr3_aa: CASSSYTGTSWTDTQYF
v_call: TRBV30; d_call: TRBD1; j_call: TRBJ2-7; cdr3_aa: CAWRDRDSYEQYF
v_call: TRBV1; d_call: -; j_call: TRBJ2-7; cdr3_aa: CASSGRGEYEQYF
v_call: TRBV6-8; d_call: TRBD2; j_call: TRBJ2-3; cdr3_aa: CATGRRGGLRTQYF
v_call: TRBV6-8; d_call: -; j_call: TRBJ1-1; cdr3_aa: CAISGSQRDTEAFF
v_call: TRBV11-3; d_call: -; j_call: TRBJ1-2; cdr3_aa: CASSLGRESNYGYTF
v_call: TRBV23-1; d_call: -; j_call: TRBJ2-4; cdr3_aa: CASSHDRRDIQYF
v_call: TRBV2; d_call: -; j_call: TRBJ1-5; cdr3_aa: CASSDRDQPQHF
v_call: TRBV6-8; d_call: -; j_call: TRBJ1-6; cdr3_aa: CASSWSGRGDSPLHF
v_call: TRBV18; d_call: -; j_call: TRBJ2-7; cdr3_aa: CASSRDLGYEQYF
v_call: TRBV1; d_call: -; j_call: TRBJ2-7; cdr3_aa: CASSQDFQGGEDEQYF
v_call: TRBV6-8; d_call: TRBD1; j_call: TRBJ1-4; cdr3_aa: CASNRDRGDYEKLFF
v_call: TRBV25-1; d_call: -; j_call: TRBJ2-1; cdr3_aa: CASRHKEGFTFF
v_call: TRBV11-3; d_call: -; j_call: TRBJ2-1; cdr3_aa: CASSLVKGSYNEQFF
v_call: TRBV5-1; d_call: -; j_call: TRBJ1-4; cdr3_aa: CASSLGGVNEKLFF
v_call: TRBV6-8; d_call: -; j_call: TRBJ2-5; cdr3_aa: CASSYSEETQYF
v_call: TRBV6-8; d_call: -; j_call: TRBJ1-2; cdr3_aa: CASSQPEYGYTF
v_call: TRBV18; d_call: -; j_call: TRBJ1-1; cdr3_aa: CASFLNRDTEAFF